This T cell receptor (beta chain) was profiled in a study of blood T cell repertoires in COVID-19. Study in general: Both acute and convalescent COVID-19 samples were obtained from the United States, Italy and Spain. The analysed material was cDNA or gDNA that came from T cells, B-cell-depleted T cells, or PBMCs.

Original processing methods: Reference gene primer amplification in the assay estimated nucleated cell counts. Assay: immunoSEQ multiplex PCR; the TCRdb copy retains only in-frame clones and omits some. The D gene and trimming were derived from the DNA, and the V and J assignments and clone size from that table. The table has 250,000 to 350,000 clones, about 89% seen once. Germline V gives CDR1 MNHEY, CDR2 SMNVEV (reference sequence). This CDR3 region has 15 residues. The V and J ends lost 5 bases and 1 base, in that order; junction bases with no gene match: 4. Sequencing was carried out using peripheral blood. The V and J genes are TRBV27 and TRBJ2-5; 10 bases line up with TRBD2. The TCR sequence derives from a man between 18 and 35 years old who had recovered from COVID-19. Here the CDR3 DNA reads TGTGCCAGCAGTACGGGACTAGCGCTCCAAGAGACCCAGTACTTC. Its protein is CASSTGLALQETQYF.